One sample yielded the 9 T cell receptor beta chains listed below, sequenced in a study of T cells in localized non-small cell lung cancer. The protocol was immunoSEQ multiplex PCR, while the TCRdb copy is restricted to in-frame clones and leaves out a portion. The sample has around 69,000 clones, about 90% seen once. The specimen was peripheral blood, collected before any cancer treatment. The source of these receptors is a woman between 35 and 70 years old with stage I lung adenocarcinoma.

This chain links TRBV5-1 with TRBJ1-5; D unclear. Germline V CDR1 and CDR2: SGHRS, YFSETQ. The CDR3 totals 15 residues. Trimming took off 0 bases at V and 3 bases at J, with 10 bases between the two ends. The CDR3 here is CASSLGGSVNQPQHF. In nucleotides, the CDR3 is TGCGCCAGCAGCTTGGGCGGGTCGGTCAATCAGCCCCAGCATTTT.

The J gene is TRBJ1-4, the V gene TRBV6-5, with a possible D match to TRBD1 (5 bases). CDR3 size: 15 residues. Germline loops: CDR1 MNHEY, CDR2 SVGAGI. Trimming stripped 10 bases from V and 3 bases from J, with 18 bases between. The CDR3 DNA reads TGTGCCACCCAACCAGGGCAGGGTGCTAATGAAAAACTGTTTTTT. It specifies CATQPGQGANEKLFF.

V and J are TRBV9 and TRBJ1-2; 10 bases fit TRBD1. The trim removed 4 bases at V and 4 bases at J, leaving 7 bases unmatched. The CDR3 covers 15 residues. The germline V gene has CDR1 SGDLS and CDR2 YYNGEE. The CDR3: CASSTSGTGAYGYTF. CDR3 bases: TGTGCCAGCAGCACGTCGGGGACAGGGGCCTATGGCTACACCTTC.

The rearrangement joins TRBV5-6 to TRBJ2-1; 10 nucleotides line up with TRBD1. The CDR3 runs to 15 residues. CDR1 is SGHDT, CDR2 YYEEEE, per germline. The V segment lost 4 bases and the J segment 8 bases; nucleotides outside the gene matches: 9. CDR3 region: CASSQLGTGDHEQFF. The CDR3, as DNA: TGTGCCAGCAGCCAACTCGGGACAGGGGATCATGAGCAGTTCTTC.

This clone appeared a single time. The V call is TRBV5-4, the J call TRBJ2-1; D uncertain. Trimming cost V 1 base and J 5 bases, with 10 bases left between them. The CDR3 length is 14 residues. Germline loops: CDR1 SGHNT, CDR2 YYREEE (reference sequence). In DNA, the CDR3 is TGTGCCAGCAGCTTGTCCCGAGCTAACAATGAGCAGTTCTTC. Translation gives CASSLSRANNEQFF. Combining the CDR3 with reference TRBV5-4 and TRBJ2-1 gives the whole variable domain ETGVTQSPTHLIKTRGQQVTLRCSSQSGHNTVSWYQQALGQGPQFIFQYYREEENGRGNFPPRFSGLQFPNYSSELNVNALELDDSALYLCASSLSRANNEQFFGPGTRLTVL.

The chain combines TRBV7-9 with TRBJ1-1, with 8 bases lining up with TRBD1. CDR3 length equals 14 residues. Germline-derived CDR1 and CDR2 are SEHNR and FQNEAQ (reference sequence). Trimming removed 10 bases from V and 1 base from J; junction bases left unmatched: 8. CDR3 nucleotide sequence: TGTGCCACAGCCCGGACAGGGCCGAACACTGAAGCTTTCTTT. Its translation is CATARTGPNTEAFF. The whole variable domain, remainder taken from reference TRBV7-9 and TRBJ1-1, is DTGVSQNPRHKITKRGQNVTFRCDPISEHNRLYWYRQTLGQGPEFLTYFQNEAQLEKSRLLSDRFSAERPKGSFSTLEIQRTEQGDSAMYLCATARTGPNTEAFFGQGTRLTVV.

The chain has TRBV19 and TRBJ2-7; no reliable D call. V lost 0 bases to trimming and J lost 5 bases, with 17 bases between them. In germline, CDR1 is LNHDA, CDR2 SQIVND (reference sequence). CDR3 size: 16 residues. CDR3 residues: CASSIDLDNFIHEQYF. DNA of the CDR3: TGTGCCAGTAGTATAGATCTAGACAATTTCATCCACGAGCAGTACTTC.

This chain connects TRBV11-3 to TRBJ2-2; TRBD2 is a possible D gene (5 bases). The germline V and J ends were trimmed by 3 bases and 1 base, with 12 bases remaining between them. Germline V gives CDR1 SGHNT, CDR2 YENEEA. The CDR3 totals 16 residues. This CDR3 is CASSFRGPENTGELFF. CDR3 bases: TGTGCCAGCAGCTTCCGAGGGCCCGAGAACACCGGGGAGCTGTTTTTT.

DNA for the CDR3: TGTGCCAGCAGTCCAATAGGCGGGAGGAGGGCCGGGGAGCTGTTTTTT. This encodes CASSPIGGRRAGELFF. The chain recombines TRBV28 with TRBJ2-2, with 8 bases lining up with TRBD2. The V and J ends lost 5 bases and 6 bases, in that order; junction bases with no gene match: 11. Germline V gives CDR1 MDHEN, CDR2 SYDVKM. The length of the CDR3 is 16 residues. Full variable domain (missing parts from reference TRBV28 and TRBJ2-2): DVKVTQSSRYLVKRTGEKVFLECVQDMDHENMFWYRQDPGLGLRLIYFSYDVKMKEKGDIPEGYSVSREKKERFSLILESASTNQTSMYLCASSPIGGRRAGELFFGEGSRLTVL.